Detailed here is one TCR beta chain. This clone showed up just once. The specificity of this receptor is unknown. The input lacks base qualities; no much larger clone sits a single base away. This entry belongs to a study of T cell responses to AZD1222 COVID-19 vaccine (dated by TCRdb to the early 2020s). Turning to the overall study: A total of 230 to 250 trial participants underwent TCR sequencing, of whom around 200 received two doses of AZD1222 and around 25 received two doses of the MenACWY control vaccine. Trial participants were enrolled by age into 18-55, 56-69 and 70-plus year subgroups, with approximately 150, 30 and 60 TCR-sequenced participants respectively. Overall study results and their limits: The whole spike protein was spanned by vaccine-associated CD4 TCRs, and dominant responses were seen in regions 160-218 and 743-854. After two AZD1222 doses, spike-specific TCR breadth and depth were significantly higher than at day 0 and than in MenACWY recipients. Conclusions about previously exposed vaccinees were limited because only six AZD1222 recipients were SARS-CoV-2 seropositive at baseline. The 56-69-year group was small, and its depth increase did not reach significance, likely because of low power. Participants were mostly white British and included more females than males, and it was suggested by the authors that clonal diversity may have been underestimated. Reportedly, close to half of the unique spike-specific TCRs recognized epitopes lying outside the regions that are mutated in the B.1.351 and B.1.1.7 variants. Because no day 14 peak-response samples were available, repertoires were characterized only after the peak T cell response.

The CDR3 regions of human TCRbeta chains were analyzed by immunosequencing. The paper's processing steps were these. Repertoire TCRs were matched against a reference library of SARS-CoV-2-specific TCRs generated with the MIRA antigen-specificity platform. Breadth was defined as the fraction of unique TCRs that were SARS-CoV-2-associated. Depth was defined as the fraction of total T cells that were SARS-CoV-2-associated. Each spike-specific TCR was assigned to its reactive spike region and to a CD4 or CD8 class using the MIRA data. Log10-transformed breadth and depth values were compared by one-way ANOVA with Sidak's multiple comparisons tests. TCRdb limited this immuneACCESS table to in-frame rearrangements with V and J called. A share of clones is missing; checked studies link under half to unresolved V genes, and the rest is unexplained. V and J calls and clone size follow that table, whereas D and trimming were derived from the DNA. The sample table records more than 85,000 clones; approximately 84% of these occur just once. The ten largest account for 12% to 15% of the sample.

Reading the germline V gene (reference sequence) gives CDR1 SEHNR and CDR2 FQNEAQ. V loses 8 bases of germline sequence and J loses 0 bases, and the interval between the two ends is 14 bases. The CDR3 starts with the cysteine, ends with the phenylalanine, and has 15 residues. The kept DNA is CDR3 alone, 45 bases in frame from the first base. According to the study, the label for this sample's time point signals: about 28 days (+/-7) after the second vaccine dose. AZD1222 recipients whose second dose came at about 4 weeks and those whose second dose came at about 12 weeks were combined into one group, since spike-specific TCR depth and breadth did not differ between the two schedules. Samples from vaccinated people were obtained from the UK trials COV001 and COV002, which included a single-blind randomized controlled phase 2/3 trial of AZD1222 (ChAdOx1 nCoV-19) in healthy adults. For TCRbeta chain sequencing, PBMC samples were collected from trial participants at day 0 and at day 28 after the second dose.

The sequence came from an adult who received the AZD1222 COVID-19 vaccine. The input for sequencing was peripheral blood, taken 28 days after the second AZD1222 dose. The V and J genes are TRBV7-9 and TRBJ2-1; D gene: possibly TRBD2, on 6 matching bases. The sequence in DNA is TGTGCCAGCGGTACAGCGGGCGTCTCCTACAATGAGCAGTTCTTC. Translated, this is CASGTAGVSYNEQFF.